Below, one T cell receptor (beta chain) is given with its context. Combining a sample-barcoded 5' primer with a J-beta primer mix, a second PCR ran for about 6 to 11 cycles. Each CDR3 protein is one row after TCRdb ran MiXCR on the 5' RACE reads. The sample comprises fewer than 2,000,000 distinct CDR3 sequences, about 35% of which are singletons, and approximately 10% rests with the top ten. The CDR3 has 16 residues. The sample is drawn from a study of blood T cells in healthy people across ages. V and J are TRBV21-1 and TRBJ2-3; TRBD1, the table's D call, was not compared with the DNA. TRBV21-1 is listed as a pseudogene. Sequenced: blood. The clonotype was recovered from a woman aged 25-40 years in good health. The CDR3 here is CASFFSGTGLADTQYF. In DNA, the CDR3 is TGTGCCAGCTTTTTCTCCGGGACAGGCTTAGCAGATACGCAGTATTTT.